This T cell receptor beta chain was sequenced for a study of cytomegalovirus exposure and HLA in healthy donors. Study-level results: A cluster of highly shared sequence variants was likely a sequencing artifact. In a later analysis, specific HLA alleles were associated with some 16,000 TCR beta sequences at a 0.05 false discovery rate.

Use of 60 Vbeta and 13 Jbeta primers characterized the PCR. Only in-frame clones appear in the TCRdb table, and some are missing; sequencing was by immunoSEQ multiplex PCR. The repertoire includes roughly 50,000 clones, approximately 82% of them detected once, and 2.5% to 3.5% sits in the top ten. As for this clone: Its antigen remains unidentified.

Sequenced: PBMCs. The receptor comes from a young woman in good health and CMV-seronegative.

The CDR3 is CASSLSFGSELSTDTQYF. In DNA form, the CDR3 reads TGTGCCAGCAGCTTGAGTTTCGGGAGTGAGCTGAGCACAGATACGCAGTATTTT. The J gene is TRBJ2-3, the V gene TRBV5-6; possible D gene TRBD2, 6 bases. Germline V CDR1 and CDR2: SGHDT, YYEEEE. The length of the CDR3 is 18 residues. The V end lost 1 base, the J end lost 0 bases, and 18 bases lay between the germline ends.